Listed below are T cell receptor beta chains from one sample, sequenced in a study of cytomegalovirus exposure and HLA in healthy donors. Using immunoSEQ multiplex PCR, the repertoire was profiled, and TCRdb retains in-frame clones only, with some absent. This sample has about 160,000 clones; around four fifths occur once, and the top ten carry roughly 0.99%. Specimen: PBMCs. The receptor source for this set is a girl aged 2 to 10 in good health and CMV-seropositive. Both conserved end residues are part of each CDR3. A D gene is named only where the DNA matches it firmly. The size entry is marked missing in some rows and otherwise reads once, few, many or a size class.

V gene: TRBV9
D gene: TRBD1
clone size: NA
J gene: TRBJ1-1
CDR3 protein: CASSRTGMNTEAFF
CDR3 DNA: TGTGCCAGCAGTCGGACAGGAATGAACACTGAAGCTTTCTTT

V gene: TRBV7-2
D gene: NA
clone size: NA
J gene: TRBJ2-7
CDR3 protein: CASSPLLGSYEQYF
CDR3 DNA: TGTGCCAGCAGCCCCCTACTAGGCTCCTACGAGCAGTACTTC

V gene: TRBV4-2
D gene: NA
clone size: NA
J gene: TRBJ2-6
CDR3 protein: CASSQDRQRAGANVLTF
CDR3 DNA: TGTGCCAGCAGCCAAGATCGCCAGAGGGCTGGGGCCAACGTCCTGACTTTC

V gene: TRBV30
D gene: TRBD2
clone size: once
J gene: TRBJ2-5
CDR3 protein: CAWSTSGEETQYF
CDR3 DNA: TGTGCCTGGAGTACTAGCGGGGAAGAGACCCAGTACTTC

V gene: TRBV5-1
D gene: NA
clone size: NA
J gene: TRBJ1-2
CDR3 protein: CASSSTDGYTF
CDR3 DNA: TGCGCCAGCAGCTCTACAGATGGCTACACCTTC

V gene: TRBV6-6
D gene: NA
clone size: once
J gene: TRBJ2-2
CDR3 protein: CASSYRGMAGELFF
CDR3 DNA: TGTGCCAGCAGTTACAGGGGGATGGCCGGGGAGCTGTTTTTT

V gene: TRBV14
D gene: TRBD1
clone size: once
J gene: TRBJ1-5
CDR3 protein: CASSQEGGYSNQPQHF
CDR3 DNA: TGTGCCAGCAGCCAAGAAGGGGGCTATAGCAATCAGCCCCAGCATTTT

V gene: TRBV15
D gene: TRBD1
clone size: NA
J gene: TRBJ2-3
CDR3 protein: CATSGDRGRMADTQYF
CDR3 DNA: TGTGCCACCAGCGGAGACAGGGGTAGAATGGCAGATACGCAGTATTTT

V gene: TRBV4-2
D gene: NA
clone size: NA
J gene: TRBJ2-5
CDR3 protein: CASSQSSYETQYF
CDR3 DNA: TGTGCCAGCAGCCAAAGCTCGTACGAGACCCAGTACTTC

V gene: TRBV27
D gene: NA
clone size: NA
J gene: TRBJ1-4
CDR3 protein: CASSSLGSNEKLFF
CDR3 DNA: TGTGCCAGCAGTTCACTCGGGTCTAATGAAAAACTGTTTTTT

V gene: TRBV19
D gene: NA
clone size: NA
J gene: TRBJ2-3
CDR3 protein: CASSIGPGDTQYF
CDR3 DNA: TGTGCCAGTAGTATAGGCCCCGGGGATACGCAGTATTTT

V gene: TRBV5-1
D gene: TRBD2
clone size: NA
J gene: TRBJ2-1
CDR3 protein: CASSLGSSTGGGNEQFF
CDR3 DNA: TGCGCCAGCAGCTTGGGCTCTTCCACAGGCGGGGGCAATGAGCAGTTCTTC

V gene: TRBV7-9
D gene: NA
clone size: NA
J gene: TRBJ1-1
CDR3 protein: CASSFGPMNTEAFF
CDR3 DNA: TGTGCCAGCAGCTTTGGGCCGATGAACACTGAAGCTTTCTTT

V gene: TRBV4-1
D gene: TRBD1
clone size: once
J gene: TRBJ1-6
CDR3 protein: CASSDGTAGPLTSYNSPLHF
CDR3 DNA: TGCGCCAGCAGTGACGGGACAGCAGGGCCACTGACCTCCTATAATTCACCCCTCCACTTT

V gene: TRBV4-2
D gene: NA
clone size: once
J gene: TRBJ1-2
CDR3 protein: CASSQVGGSNYGYPF
CDR3 DNA: TGTGCCAGCAGCCAAGTTGGTGGTTCCAACTATGGCTACCCCTTC

V gene: TRBV11-2
D gene: NA
clone size: few
J gene: TRBJ2-1
CDR3 protein: CASSFGGQRYNEQFF
CDR3 DNA: TGTGCCAGCAGCTTCGGGGGACAGCGATACAATGAGCAGTTCTTC

V gene: TRBV30
D gene: NA
clone size: NA
J gene: TRBJ2-1
CDR3 protein: CAWSVSTGSGFF
CDR3 DNA: TGTGCCTGGAGTGTGAGTACAGGATCGGGGTTCTTC

V gene: TRBV7-9
D gene: NA
clone size: NA
J gene: TRBJ1-2
CDR3 protein: CASSPSRQLPYGYTF
CDR3 DNA: TGTGCCAGCTCCCCCTCTCGACAGTTACCGTATGGCTACACCTTC

V gene: TRBV28
D gene: NA
clone size: NA
J gene: TRBJ2-3
CDR3 protein: CASSPTSTDTQYF
CDR3 DNA: TGTGCCAGCAGTCCGACTAGCACAGATACGCAGTATTTT

V gene: TRBV5-1
D gene: NA
clone size: NA
J gene: TRBJ2-1
CDR3 protein: CASSTGLEYNEQFF
CDR3 DNA: TGCGCCAGCAGCACGGGACTCGAATACAATGAGCAGTTCTTC

V gene: TRBV30
D gene: TRBD2
clone size: NA
J gene: TRBJ2-5
CDR3 protein: CAWSPLAGVRETQYF
CDR3 DNA: TGTGCCTGGAGTCCATTAGCGGGAGTGCGGGAGACCCAGTACTTC

V gene: TRBV7-7
D gene: NA
clone size: NA
J gene: TRBJ1-5
CDR3 protein: CASDSNSNQPQHF
CDR3 DNA: TGTGCTAGCGACAGCAATAGCAATCAGCCCCAGCATTTT

V gene: TRBV28
D gene: NA
clone size: NA
J gene: TRBJ2-1
CDR3 protein: CASSTILRGYNEQFF
CDR3 DNA: TGTGCCAGCAGTACCATCCTCCGGGGGTACAATGAGCAGTTCTTC

V gene: TRBV15
D gene: TRBD2
clone size: NA
J gene: TRBJ2-3
CDR3 protein: CATSIRTSLYDTQYF
CDR3 DNA: TGTGCCACCAGCATTCGGACTAGCTTGTACGATACGCAGTATTTT

V gene: TRBV2
D gene: TRBD1
clone size: NA
J gene: TRBJ2-7
CDR3 protein: CASRLQGGDTYEQYF
CDR3 DNA: TGTGCCAGCAGACTACAGGGGGGAGATACCTACGAGCAGTACTTC

V gene: TRBV15
D gene: NA
clone size: NA
J gene: TRBJ2-5
CDR3 protein: CATSRVRETQYF
CDR3 DNA: TGTGCCACCAGCAGAGTCCGGGAGACCCAGTACTTC

V gene: TRBV5-1
D gene: TRBD1
clone size: NA
J gene: TRBJ2-2
CDR3 protein: CASSEWTGQSNTGELFF
CDR3 DNA: TGCGCCAGCAGCGAATGGACAGGGCAATCGAACACCGGGGAGCTGTTTTTT

V gene: TRBV11-1
D gene: TRBD2
clone size: once
J gene: TRBJ2-7
CDR3 protein: CASSLSTSGYEQYF
CDR3 DNA: TGTGCCAGCAGCTTATCGACTAGCGGCTACGAGCAGTACTTC

V gene: TRBV30
D gene: TRBD1
clone size: NA
J gene: TRBJ2-7
CDR3 protein: CAYGQGRDEQYF
CDR3 DNA: TGTGCCTACGGACAGGGGAGGGACGAGCAGTACTTC

V gene: TRBV5-4
D gene: NA
clone size: NA
J gene: TRBJ2-7
CDR3 protein: CASSSDLNFLDEQYF
CDR3 DNA: TGTGCCAGCAGTTCCGACTTGAACTTTTTGGACGAGCAGTACTTC

V gene: TRBV29-1
D gene: NA
clone size: few
J gene: TRBJ2-1
CDR3 protein: CSVGPTGKVSYNEQFF
CDR3 DNA: TGCAGCGTTGGACCGACAGGTAAGGTGTCCTACAATGAGCAGTTCTTC

V gene: TRBV30
D gene: NA
clone size: few
J gene: TRBJ1-1
CDR3 protein: CAWKDREAFF
CDR3 DNA: TGTGCCTGGAAGGACAGAGAAGCTTTCTTT

V gene: TRBV13
D gene: NA
clone size: NA
J gene: TRBJ2-7
CDR3 protein: CASSPSYEQYF
CDR3 DNA: TGTGCCAGCAGCCCTTCCTACGAGCAGTACTTC

V gene: TRBV28
D gene: NA
clone size: NA
J gene: TRBJ2-7
CDR3 protein: CASKRDTRPYEQYF
CDR3 DNA: TGTGCCAGCAAGCGGGACACCCGCCCCTACGAGCAGTACTTC

V gene: TRBV7-6
D gene: NA
clone size: NA
J gene: TRBJ2-7
CDR3 protein: CASSLGLASASYEQYF
CDR3 DNA: TGTGCCAGCAGCTTAGGTTTGGCTAGCGCTTCCTACGAGCAGTACTTC

V gene: TRBV7-9
D gene: NA
clone size: few
J gene: TRBJ1-3
CDR3 protein: CASNPGSYSGNTIYF
CDR3 DNA: TGTGCCAGCAACCCCGGGTCCTACTCTGGAAACACCATATATTTT

V gene: TRBV9
D gene: NA
clone size: once
J gene: TRBJ2-3
CDR3 protein: CASSVGSRGTDTQYF
CDR3 DNA: TGTGCCAGCAGCGTAGGGTCTAGAGGCACAGATACGCAGTATTTT

V gene: TRBV6-6
D gene: NA
clone size: NA
J gene: TRBJ1-3
CDR3 protein: CASSYGWQGGNTIYF
CDR3 DNA: TGTGCCAGCAGTTACGGGTGGCAGGGTGGAAACACCATATATTTT

V gene: TRBV15
D gene: NA
clone size: once
J gene: TRBJ1-5
CDR3 protein: CATSRDGGRGSNQPQHF
CDR3 DNA: TGTGCCACCAGCAGAGATGGGGGGAGGGGTAGCAATCAGCCCCAGCATTTT

V gene: TRBV13
D gene: TRBD2
clone size: NA
J gene: TRBJ2-3
CDR3 protein: CASSPPSGGPKDTQYF
CDR3 DNA: TGTGCCAGCAGCCCACCTTCGGGAGGGCCGAAAGATACGCAGTATTTT

V gene: TRBV30
D gene: NA
clone size: NA
J gene: TRBJ1-6
CDR3 protein: CAWSPPGQPTSPLHF
CDR3 DNA: TGTGCCTGGAGCCCCCCGGGTCAACCCACTTCACCCCTCCACTTT

V gene: TRBV7-8
D gene: NA
clone size: NA
J gene: TRBJ1-3
CDR3 protein: CASSLKGWASGNTIYF
CDR3 DNA: TGTGCCAGCAGCTTAAAAGGTTGGGCTTCTGGAAACACCATATATTTT

V gene: TRBV11-2
D gene: NA
clone size: NA
J gene: TRBJ1-2
CDR3 protein: CASSPRSGYGYTF
CDR3 DNA: TGTGCCAGCAGCCCCCGGTCGGGCTATGGCTACACCTTC

V gene: TRBV27
D gene: TRBD2
clone size: NA
J gene: TRBJ2-1
CDR3 protein: CASSLRLAGGMYNEQFF
CDR3 DNA: TGTGCCAGCAGTTTAAGACTAGCGGGAGGAATGTACAATGAGCAGTTCTTC

V gene: TRBV28
D gene: NA
clone size: once
J gene: TRBJ1-2
CDR3 protein: CASREGVNLYGYTF
CDR3 DNA: TGTGCCAGCAGGGAAGGGGTGAACCTCTATGGCTACACCTTC

V gene: TRBV5-5
D gene: TRBD1
clone size: NA
J gene: TRBJ2-7
CDR3 protein: CASSWTGGSYEQYF
CDR3 DNA: TGTGCCAGCAGCTGGACAGGGGGCTCCTACGAGCAGTACTTC

V gene: TRBV5-1
D gene: NA
clone size: NA
J gene: TRBJ1-1
CDR3 protein: CASSLGMNTEAFF
CDR3 DNA: TGCGCCAGCAGCTTGGGTATGAACACTGAAGCTTTCTTT

V gene: TRBV10-3
D gene: NA
clone size: few
J gene: TRBJ1-2
CDR3 protein: CAISDRVSNGYTF
CDR3 DNA: TGTGCCATCAGTGACAGGGTCTCAAATGGCTACACCTTC

V gene: TRBV7-9
D gene: NA
clone size: NA
J gene: TRBJ1-4
CDR3 protein: CASSYRFTDEKLFF
CDR3 DNA: TGTGCCAGCAGTTACAGGTTCACTGATGAAAAACTGTTTTTT

V gene: TRBV7-9
D gene: NA
clone size: NA
J gene: TRBJ1-1
CDR3 protein: CASTPAAKAYMNTEAFF
CDR3 DNA: TGTGCCAGCACCCCGGCGGCAAAAGCCTATATGAACACTGAAGCTTTCTTT

V gene: TRBV4-1
D gene: TRBD1
clone size: NA
J gene: TRBJ1-2
CDR3 protein: CASSQPGQGRAYGYTF
CDR3 DNA: TGCGCCAGCAGCCAGCCGGGACAGGGGAGGGCTTATGGCTACACCTTC

V gene: TRBV30
D gene: NA
clone size: NA
J gene: TRBJ2-5
CDR3 protein: CAWSVQGLATRHQETQYF
CDR3 DNA: TGTGCCTGGAGTGTACAGGGGCTAGCGACTAGGCACCAAGAGACCCAGTACTTC

V gene: TRBV5-1
D gene: TRBD1
clone size: NA
J gene: TRBJ2-7
CDR3 protein: CASSFGDSSYEQYF
CDR3 DNA: TGCGCCAGCAGCTTTGGGGACAGCTCCTACGAGCAGTACTTC

V gene: TRBV5-1
D gene: TRBD1
clone size: NA
J gene: TRBJ2-1
CDR3 protein: CASSPDRVRNEQFF
CDR3 DNA: TGCGCCAGCAGCCCGGACAGGGTCCGCAATGAGCAGTTCTTC

V gene: TRBV27
D gene: TRBD2
clone size: NA
J gene: TRBJ2-5
CDR3 protein: CASRVTSGETQYF
CDR3 DNA: TGTGCCAGCAGGGTGACTAGCGGTGAGACCCAGTACTTC

V gene: TRBV6-1
D gene: NA
clone size: NA
J gene: TRBJ2-7
CDR3 protein: CASSESSWGDEQYF
CDR3 DNA: TGTGCCAGCAGTGAATCGAGCTGGGGAGACGAGCAGTACTTC

V gene: TRBV4-1
D gene: NA
clone size: NA
J gene: TRBJ2-7
CDR3 protein: CASSQGGGGTYEQYF
CDR3 DNA: TGCGCCAGCAGCCAAGGAGGGGGAGGGACCTACGAGCAGTACTTC

V gene: TRBV30
D gene: NA
clone size: NA
J gene: TRBJ2-2
CDR3 protein: CAWKQGPPTGELFF
CDR3 DNA: TGTGCCTGGAAACAGGGACCCCCCACCGGGGAGCTGTTTTTT